This entry describes one T cell receptor (beta chain). The antigen is unknown. Terminally differentiated effector memory CD45RA+ cells were excluded by CCR7 positive selection of CD45RO-negative cells. The record originates from a study of shared clonotypes between healthy human individuals. Germline V gives CDR1 SGHRS, CDR2 YFSETQ. This CDR3 has 15 residues. The ends were cut back, 0 bases at V and 2 bases at J, with 11 bases in the middle. Study observations and caveats: Limitation of the genetic and exposure-history diversity represented came from the few donors.

Researchers ran the assay at a deep level. This table comes from immunoSEQ multiplex PCR, and its TCRdb copy is limited to in-frame clones, with some not included. The sample lists about 580,000 clones; 98% were seen once. The material sequenced was naive CD8+ T cells sorted from blood. The rearrangement links TRBV5-1 to TRBJ1-2, with D possibly being TRBD1 (5 bases). This TCR was recovered from a young man in good health. The CDR3 sequence: CASSLDLNRNYGYTF. CDR3 sequence (DNA): TGCGCCAGCAGCTTGGATCTTAACAGGAACTATGGCTACACCTTC.